One sample yielded the 11 T cell receptor beta chains listed below, sequenced in a study of T-cell memory formation after mild COVID-19. TCRdb recomputed calls from the 5' RACE reads with MiXCR, one row per CDR3 protein. The table lists around 220,000 distinct CDR3 sequences, less than 20% of them singletons, with approximately 3.5% in the top ten. The sample taken for sequencing was PBMCs or a T cell subset sorted from them (not recorded which). These receptors were obtained from a man between 18 and 29 years old who had mild COVID-19 (a few samples of this study predate the infection). Cell type and time point are not known.

This clonotype was observed a handful of times. The chain has TRBV12-3 or TRBV12-4 and TRBJ2-3; 9 bases line up with TRBD2. This CDR3 contains 18 residues. Trimming removed 1 base from V and 0 bases from J; junction bases left unmatched: 8. This CDR3 is CASSLGSGGPPSTDTQYF. Here the CDR3 DNA reads TGTGCCAGCAGTTTAGGAAGCGGGGGGCCACCTAGCACAGATACGCAGTATTTT.

This clonotype showed up many times. The chain links TRBV12-3 or TRBV12-4 to TRBJ2-3, with D perhaps TRBD2 (5 bases). The CDR3 sequence is 14 residues long. Deletions cut 5 bases from V and 6 bases from J, with 15 bases between. The CDR3 DNA reads as TGTGCCAGCAGTACCGCCGAGGGAGCTGATACGCAGTATTTT. This translates into CASSTAEGADTQYF.

The rearrangement uses TRBV5-1 and TRBJ2-5; D call uncertain. Looked up from germline, CDR1 is SGHRS and CDR2 is YFSETQ. Trimming took 0 bases from V and 1 from J, leaving 4 bases between them. This CDR3 region has 13 residues. The CDR3 DNA reads as TGCGCCAGCAGCTTGGAACTCCAAGAGACCCAGTACTTC. Amino acids: CASSLELQETQYF.

This clonotype was counted a few times. The chain joins TRBV4-3 to TRBJ1-2; D is perhaps TRBD1 (6 bases). V was shortened by 2 bases and J by 7 bases, with 17 bases between the two germline ends. The CDR3 length is 15 residues. CDR1 and CDR2 from the germline V gene are LGHNA and YSLEER. CDR3: CASSQRGHPTGGYTF. The DNA of the CDR3 is TGCGCCAGCAGCCAAAGGGGACACCCTACGGGTGGCTACACCTTC.

There are a few counts of this clonotype. This sequence joins TRBV18 and TRBJ2-7; no firm D call. With 3 bases removed from V and 3 bases from J, the gap between germline ends came to 9 bases. This CDR3 is 13 amino acids long. Germline V CDR1 and CDR2: KGHSH, LQKENI. In DNA, the CDR3 is TGTGCCAGCTCACCCCAGGACCTCTACGAGCAGTACTTC. Protein sequence: CASSPQDLYEQYF.

This clonotype was seen a handful of times. The V gene is TRBV6-2 or TRBV6-3, the J gene TRBJ2-3; 7 nucleotides agree with TRBD2. The CDR3 consists of 16 residues. Germline V lookup: CDR1 MNHEY, CDR2 SVGEGT. V lost 2 bases to trimming and J lost 2 bases; unmatched junction nucleotides: 7. CDR3 DNA sequence: TGTGCCAGCAGTTACGGGCAGCGGGACTACACAGATACGCAGTATTTT. Translation: CASSYGQRDYTDTQYF.

The CDR3 DNA is TGTGCCAGCAGTTTTCCCCAGACAGGGCCCACTGAAGCTTTCTTT. It specifies CASSFPQTGPTEAFF. V and J are TRBV6-6 and TRBJ1-1; 7 bases are shared with TRBD1. Germline assignment: CDR1 MNHNY and CDR2 SVGAGI (reference sequence). V lost 4 bases to trimming and J lost 4 bases; unmatched junction nucleotides: 9. The CDR3 has 15 amino acids.

This clonotype was recorded many times. The V and J genes are TRBV12-3 or TRBV12-4 and TRBJ2-1, with TRBD2 identical over 10 bases. V trimming: 2 bases; J trimming: 9 bases; junction bases outside the gene matches: 7. This CDR3 is 15 amino acids long. Here the CDR3 DNA reads TGTGCCAGCAGTTTATCCGCTAGCGGGGGTCCTGAGCAGTTCTTC. As protein: CASSLSASGGPEQFF.

This chain joins TRBV20-1 and TRBJ1-2; TRBD1 is a possible D gene (5 bases). Per germline, CDR1 DFQATT and CDR2 SNEGSKA (reference sequence). This CDR3 comprises 13 residues. The CDR3 loop reads CSTEDNSGYGYTF. The CDR3, as DNA: TGCAGCACTGAGGACAATTCGGGCTATGGCTACACCTTC.

The rearrangement joins TRBV6-2 or TRBV6-3 to TRBJ2-5, with D unresolved. Germline CDR1 is MNHEY and CDR2 is SVGEGT. This CDR3 is built from 13 residues. With 8 bases removed from V and 6 bases from J, the gap between germline ends came to 16 bases. CDR3 nucleotide sequence: TGTGCCAGCTCTCCGACGGGCCGGAAGACCCAGTACTTC. Translating gives CASSPTGRKTQYF.

The CDR3 nucleotides read TGTGCCAGCAGCTTATTTGCCAGGGGGGTAGGTCAGCCCCAGCATTTT. Its translation: CASSLFARGVGQPQHF. The chain joins TRBV7-8 to TRBJ1-5; the match to TRBD1 covers 7 bases. J gave up 6 bases and V 2 bases, and 10 bases lay outside the gene matches. Looked up from germline, CDR1 is SGHVS and CDR2 is FQNEAQ. The CDR3 loop spans 16 amino acids.